This T cell receptor (beta chain) was captured in a study of blood T cell repertoires in COVID-19 (TCRdb year 2020). Notes on the research overall: Samples from collaborators originated in the United States, Italy and Spain and spanned both the acute and convalescent phases of COVID-19. The material from the prospective study consisted of cDNA or gDNA derived from T cells, B-cell-depleted T cells, or PBMCs. The dataset comprised deeply sampled blood TCRbeta repertoires from subjects exposed to, actively infected with, or recovered from COVID-19. The repertoires were made available in a free public database intended to serve as a resource for research on the immune response to SARS-CoV-2. The samples were drawn from the first 160 participants of the ongoing ImmuneRACE study and from about 1,200 subjects provided by 6 global collaborators. Nearly every sample came with metadata listing a de-identified subject ID, COVID-19 status, age in years and sex. Where HLA class I and class II types were available, the types were taken from metadata supplied by the sample provider, not from assay-based typing. On the study overall, not on this receptor specifically: How much clinical and demographic metadata was included differed by source and by participant, and the metadata was provided uncurated.

TCRbeta CDR3 regions were amplified from genomic DNA using the immunoSEQ Assay, a bias-controlled multiplex PCR. As for how the authors treated the data: The number of nucleated cells in each sample was estimated from the amplification of reference gene primers within the assay. To quantify the absolute abundance of each unique TCRbeta CDR3 rearrangement, sequence reads were collapsed and filtered. For each sample, productive Simpson clonality was calculated as the square root of Simpson's diversity index across productive rearrangements. Drawn from immuneACCESS, this table holds only the in-frame rearrangements with V and J called that TCRdb kept. Clones are partly lost; checked studies trace under half to an unresolved V gene and leave the rest unexplained. D and trimming were read from the DNA, whereas the V and J calls and clone size are those reported in that table. The table for this sample lists around 230,000 clones; about 80% of them were counted only once. Over 7.5% of the sample is in the top ten clones.

Concerning this clone: Its antigen is currently not known. No much larger clone is present one base from it, and per-base qualities are unavailable.

According to the germline V gene (reference sequence), CDR1 reads LGHDT and CDR2 reads YNNKEL. The cysteine opens and the phenylalanine closes a CDR3 of 14 amino acids. The sequence is cut down to CDR3 DNA, 42 bases in frame from base 1. V is reduced by 7 bases and J by 2 bases, leaving a spacing of 14 bases between them. Collaborating institutions collected whole blood in K2EDTA tubes following their own protocols. For TCRbeta analysis, collaborators shipped samples in one of three forms: frozen whole blood, isolated PBMCs, or DNA extracted from either of those sample types. This sequence originates from a woman older than 75 with acute or convalescent COVID-19. The sequenced sample consisted of peripheral blood. Rearrangement joined TRBV3-1 (or the pseudogene TRBV3-2) to TRBJ1-2, with a weak D call of TRBD1 (5 bases match). The CDR3 amino acid sequence is: CASTPGLPNYGYTF. The nucleotide sequence is given as TGTGCCAGCACCCCGGGACTCCCGAACTATGGCTACACCTTC.